The sequence of this T cell receptor (beta chain) was determined in a study of identical twins. General study results and limits: Conclusions were drawn cross-sectionally by statistical analysis, without following the same donors.

Donors uniformly comprised healthy Caucasians. CDR1 DFQATT and CDR2 SNEGSKA come from the germline V gene (reference sequence). Between the trimmed V and J ends, which lost 6 bases and 4 bases, there was a span of 18 bases. The CDR3 is 15 amino acids. This clonotype occurred many times. Its matching antigen is unknown. TCRdb fed the 5' RACE reads into MiXCR, producing one record per CDR3 protein. Of hundreds of thousands of distinct CDR3 sequences detected, roughly 6.2% appear once; the ten largest clones hold 1.5% to 2%. This clonotype was obtained from a man between 18 and 35 years old in good health. The source material was naive T cells sorted from blood. J is TRBJ2-2 and V is TRBV20-1, with D tentatively TRBD2 (5 bases). CDR3 in amino acids: CSARRRGFGTGELFF. CDR3 bases: TGCAGTGCCCGTCGACGCGGGTTTGGCACCGGGGAGCTGTTTTTT.